This entry lists 32 T cell receptor beta chains sequenced from one sample in a study of T cell responses to AZD1222 COVID-19 vaccine. Sequenced by immunoSEQ multiplex PCR; TCRdb stores in-frame clones only, minus some. The data hold some 200,000 clones, with more than 75% observed a single time. Sequencing was performed on peripheral blood, taken 28 days after the second AZD1222 dose. These receptors were collected from an adult who received the AZD1222 COVID-19 vaccine.

V usage is TRBV18 and J usage is TRBJ2-7; TRBD2 aligns across 8 bases. With V trimmed by 3 bases and J by 1 base, 11 bases remained unmatched. This CDR3 comprises 17 residues. Germline V gene data show CDR1 as KGHSH and CDR2 as LQKENI. CDR3 DNA: TGTGCCAGCTCACCCTCCGGGGGGGGAGTCCCATCCTACGAGCAGTACTTC. This codes for CASSPSGGGVPSYEQYF.

J is TRBJ1-4 and V is TRBV6-2 or TRBV6-3, with D unclear. This CDR3 has 17 residues. V lost 5 bases and J lost 0, with 16 bases in between. Germline values: CDR1 MNHEY, CDR2 SVGEGT. The CDR3 coding sequence is TGTGCCAGCAGTCACCGAATTGAGGGAACAACTAATGAAAAACTGTTTTTT. Translation gives CASSHRIEGTTNEKLFF.

This rearrangement joins TRBV12-5 to TRBJ2-1, with D possibly called TRBD1 or TRBD2 (5 bases each). The germline V gene has CDR1 LGHNT and CDR2 FRNRAP. The CDR3 covers 15 residues. Trimming removed 5 bases from V and 7 bases from J, with 18 bases in between. CDR3 amino acids: CASGPGWGLENEQFF. Here the CDR3 DNA reads TGTGCTAGTGGTCCTGGCTGGGGGTTAGAGAATGAGCAGTTCTTC.

The V and J genes are TRBV6-5 and TRBJ2-7; no reliable D call. CDR1 MNHEY and CDR2 SVGAGI come from the germline V gene. Trimming left V 0 bases short and J 3 bases short, with 6 bases between. The CDR3 totals 13 residues. CDR3 sequence: CASSYSGNYEQYF. The DNA of the CDR3 is TGTGCCAGCAGTTACTCTGGCAACTACGAGCAGTACTTC.

The J gene is TRBJ2-1, the V gene TRBV7-9; a weak D match, TRBD2 (6 bases). V lost 5 bases and J 6 bases, leaving 11 bases between the germline ends. The CDR3 runs to 13 residues. Germline-derived CDR1 and CDR2 are SEHNR and FQNEAQ (reference sequence). The CDR3 bases are TGTGCCAGCAGCGTCGGGACTTTCAATGAGCAGTTCTTC. It codes for CASSVGTFNEQFF.

The chain links TRBV24-1 to TRBJ2-7; TRBD1 agrees at 8 bases. V shed 10 bases and J 3 bases; nucleotides not matched to a gene: 4. Germline assignment: CDR1 KGHDR and CDR2 SFDVKD. The CDR3 loop spans 12 amino acids. Here the CDR3 reads CATRGTGYEQYF. In nucleotides, the CDR3 is TGTGCCACTCGAGGGACAGGCTACGAGCAGTACTTC.

The chain couples TRBV4-1 to TRBJ2-7; D might be TRBD2 (6 bases). Germline V CDR1 and CDR2: MGHRA, YSYEKL. This CDR3 has 14 amino acids. V lost 4 bases and J 2 bases, leaving 12 bases between the germline ends. This CDR3 reads CASSPPGRPYEQYF. As DNA, the CDR3 is TGCGCCAGCAGCCCCCCCGGGAGACCCTACGAGCAGTACTTC.

The chain has TRBV12-3 or TRBV12-4 and TRBJ1-2, with TRBD1 identical over 7 bases. The trim removed 4 bases at V and 4 bases at J, leaving 3 bases unmatched. This CDR3 spans 13 amino acids. Written as DNA, the CDR3 is TGTGCCAGCAGTTCACAGGGGAGCTATGGCTACACCTTC. Its translation is CASSSQGSYGYTF.

V and J are TRBV15 and TRBJ2-7, with a possible D match to TRBD1 (6 bases). Trimming took off 0 bases at V and 3 bases at J, with 15 bases between the two ends. The germline CDR1 and CDR2 sequences are LNHNV and YYDKDF (reference sequence). The CDR3 is made up of 16 amino acids. In DNA, the CDR3 is TGTGCCACCAGCAGAGATCGAGGGACACAATTCTACGAGCAGTACTTC. Amino acid sequence: CATSRDRGTQFYEQYF.

This clone was seen only once. The rearrangement links TRBV27 to TRBJ2-7, with 11 bases matching TRBD2. V lost 3 bases, J lost 2 bases, and 6 bases stayed unmatched. Germline V gene sequence: CDR1 MNHEY, CDR2 SMNVEV (reference sequence). There are 16 residues in the CDR3. In nucleotides, the CDR3 is TGTGCCAGCAGTTTGGGACTAGCGGAGCAGGCCTACGAGCAGTACTTC. It is translated as CASSLGLAEQAYEQYF.

The chain joins TRBV7-9 to TRBJ2-3; the D gene is possibly TRBD1 (5 bases). V shed 9 bases and J shed 2 bases, with 15 bases lying between them. The length of the CDR3 is 14 residues. CDR1 is SEHNR and CDR2 is FQNEAQ in the germline V gene (reference sequence). CDR3: CASSPGPVTDTQYF. CDR3 bases: TGTGCCAGTTCTCCAGGGCCGGTCACAGATACGCAGTATTTT.

The sample holds one count of this clone. The chain couples TRBV9 to TRBJ1-6, with D tentatively TRBD1 (6 bases). The CDR3 covers 14 residues. CDR1 SGDLS and CDR2 YYNGEE come from the germline V gene. Trimming took 7 bases from V and 10 from J, leaving 18 bases between them. The CDR3 protein is CASQQGLRGSPLHF. CDR3 nucleotides: TGTGCCAGCCAACAGGGACTGCGGGGATCACCCCTCCACTTT.

The chain uses TRBV7-2 and TRBJ1-6, with D unresolved. The CDR3 spans 15 residues. The V gene's germline CDR1 is SGHTA and CDR2 FQGNSA. Between the trimmed V and J ends, which lost 1 base and 5 bases, there was a span of 9 bases. The DNA for the CDR3 is TGTGCCAGCAGCTTAGGGGCCCATCATAATTCACCCCTCCACTTT. The encoded protein is CASSLGAHHNSPLHF.

Remarks on this clone: This specimen includes other DNA sequences encoding the same CDR3. V is TRBV5-1 and J is TRBJ2-1, with 11 bases fitting TRBD2. In germline, CDR1 is SGHRS, CDR2 YFSETQ. Trimming cost V 0 bases and J 4 bases; bases outside gene matches: 3. This CDR3 has 16 amino acids. The CDR3 DNA reads as TGCGCCAGCAGCTTGGGCGGGACTAGCGGTTACAATGAGCAGTTCTTC. Amino acid sequence: CASSLGGTSGYNEQFF.

This chain links TRBV7-9 with TRBJ2-1; TRBD2 aligns across 14 bases. The V segment lost 5 bases and the J segment 4 bases; nucleotides outside the gene matches: 4. This CDR3 is built from 16 residues. The germline V gene encodes CDR1 SEHNR and CDR2 FQNEAQ (reference sequence). The CDR3 here is CASSPGTSGSYNEQFF. The DNA for the CDR3 is TGTGCCAGCAGCCCTGGGACTAGCGGGAGTTACAATGAGCAGTTCTTC.

The rearrangement links TRBV7-3 to TRBJ2-7, with D tentatively TRBD1 (5 bases). The CDR3 runs 15 residues. Germline V gene lookup returns CDR1 SGHTA and CDR2 FQGTGA. Trimming took 5 bases from V and 0 from J, leaving 14 bases between them. CDR3 nucleotides: TGTGCCAGCAGCCCCCAGGGTGACGTCTCCTACGAGCAGTACTTC. Translation gives CASSPQGDVSYEQYF.

The CDR3 nucleotides are TGTGCCAGCAGGACTTTACAGGGGGCTGATGGAAACACCATATATTTT. It translates to CASRTLQGADGNTIYF. This chain links TRBV27 with TRBJ1-3; 9 positions match TRBD1. This CDR3 is 16 amino acids long. Germline trimming cut 6 bases from V and 3 bases from J; bases unmatched to any gene: 9. Looked up from germline, CDR1 is MNHEY and CDR2 is SMNVEV (reference sequence).

The J gene is TRBJ1-1, the V gene TRBV27; no reliable D call. There are 13 residues in the CDR3. Trimming removed 2 bases from V and 1 base from J, with 5 bases in between. CDR1 and CDR2 from the germline V gene are MNHEY and SMNVEV (reference sequence). CDR3 in amino acids: CASSLKANTEAFF. The CDR3 DNA is TGTGCCAGCAGTTTAAAGGCGAACACTGAAGCTTTCTTT.

The chain is built from TRBV9 and TRBJ2-1; possible D gene TRBD2, 7 bases. The CDR3 loop spans 15 amino acids. V gave up 0 bases and J gave up 4 bases, with 11 bases separating them. From germline, CDR1 is SGDLS and CDR2 YYNGEE. Here the CDR3 DNA reads TGTGCCAGCAGCGTAGGCGAGGGGGGGTACAATGAGCAGTTCTTC. Translation: CASSVGEGGYNEQFF.

Only a few counts were recorded for this clone. This chain joins TRBV6-2 or TRBV6-3 and TRBJ1-5; the D is unclear. The V end lost 5 bases, the J end lost 5 bases, and 7 bases lay between the germline ends. The CDR3 sequence is 12 residues long. Germline lookup yields CDR1 MNHEY and CDR2 SVGEGT. CDR3 bases: TGTGCCAGCAGTCTCAAATATCAGCCCCAGCATTTT. Translating gives CASSLKYQPQHF.

The chain joins TRBV28 to TRBJ2-1, with TRBD1 identical over 7 bases. Germline CDR1 and CDR2: MDHEN and SYDVKM. The V segment lost 3 bases and the J segment 5 bases; nucleotides outside the gene matches: 7. The CDR3 length is 15 residues. The CDR3 here is CASSLSGQVNNEQFF. CDR3 DNA sequence: TGTGCCAGCAGTTTGAGTGGACAGGTGAACAATGAGCAGTTCTTC. Variable domain in full (rest from reference TRBV28 and TRBJ2-1): DVKVTQSSRYLVKRTGEKVFLECVQDMDHENMFWYRQDPGLGLRLIYFSYDVKMKEKGDIPEGYSVSREKKERFSLILESASTNQTSMYLCASSLSGQVNNEQFFGPGTRLTVL.

The chain recombines TRBV30 with TRBJ2-3; no firm D call. Trimming shortened V by 0 bases and J by 2 bases, and 9 bases separated the two germline ends. Per germline, CDR1 GTSNPN and CDR2 SVGIG (reference sequence). There are 14 residues in the CDR3. This CDR3 reads CAWSVNAITDTQYF. Written as DNA, the CDR3 is TGTGCCTGGAGTGTGAACGCGATCACAGATACGCAGTATTTT.

A few counts support this clone. V and J are TRBV19 and TRBJ2-1; 12 nucleotides match TRBD2. The CDR3 has 15 amino acids. Per germline, CDR1 LNHDA and CDR2 SQIVND (reference sequence). V shed 6 bases and J 13 bases; nucleotides not matched to a gene: 13. This chain's CDR3 is CASSPSGLAGTRQFF. In DNA, the CDR3 is TGTGCCAGTAGCCCTAGTGGACTAGCGGGGACTCGCCAGTTCTTC.

The J gene is TRBJ1-4, the V gene TRBV6-6; 7 nucleotides agree with TRBD1. Unmatched junction bases numbered 6, after V lost 5 bases and J lost 0 bases. The CDR3 sequence is 16 residues long. Germline values: CDR1 MNHNY, CDR2 SVGAGI (reference sequence). The DNA for the CDR3 is TGTGCCAGCAGTCGACGACAGGGCGCAACTAATGAAAAACTGTTTTTT. Residues: CASSRRQGATNEKLFF.

This rearrangement joins TRBV30 to TRBJ2-1, with D maybe TRBD2 (6 bases). V was cut by 5 bases and J by 8 bases, with 16 bases left in between. This CDR3 spans 13 amino acids. CDR1 and CDR2 (germline): GTSNPN, SVGIG (reference sequence). In DNA form, the CDR3 reads TGTGCCTGGTCGTGGGGGGAGAGCGATGAGCAGTTCTTC. Its protein product is CAWSWGESDEQFF.

The chain carries TRBV5-6 and TRBJ2-7; 8 nucleotides line up with TRBD1. The V gene end was trimmed by 3 bases and the J gene end by 5 bases; junction bases not matched to a gene: 10. The length of the CDR3 is 15 residues. Germline CDR1 and CDR2: SGHDT and YYEEEE. Written as DNA, the CDR3 is TGTGCCAGCAGCTCCCGGGACAGGATTAGCCACGAGCAGTACTTC. It is translated as CASSSRDRISHEQYF. Full variable domain (remainder filled in from reference TRBV5-6 and TRBJ2-7): DAGVTQSPTHLIKTRGQQVTLRCSPKSGHDTVSWYQQALGQGPQFIFQYYEEEERQRGNFPDRFSGHQFPNYSSELNVNALLLGDSALYLCASSSRDRISHEQYFGPGTRLTVT.

This clone occurred a few times. The rearrangement links TRBV28 to TRBJ2-7, with D unresolved. CDR3 length: 15 residues. V lost 6 bases and J 2 bases, leaving 17 bases between the germline ends. From germline, CDR1 is MDHEN and CDR2 SYDVKM. The CDR3 region has the DNA TGTGCCAGCAGCTCCATGGGCCAGGCCCCCTACGAGCAGTACTTC. Translation: CASSSMGQAPYEQYF.

The chain employs TRBV9 and TRBJ2-7; D might be TRBD1 or TRBD2, each matching 6 bases. Germline loops: CDR1 SGDLS, CDR2 YYNGEE. This CDR3 has 15 residues. V lost 1 base and J 7 bases, leaving 18 bases between the germline ends. The CDR3 protein is CASSVRGTALGEQYF. For the CDR3, the DNA is TGTGCCAGCAGCGTAAGGGGGACTGCCTTGGGGGAGCAGTACTTC.

The chain couples TRBV2 to TRBJ1-4; D is ambiguous. V was shortened by 4 bases and J by 12 bases, with 9 bases between the two germline ends. The CDR3 is 11 amino acids. Germline-derived CDR1 and CDR2 are SNHLY and FYNNEI. This CDR3 is CASSALVELFF. The CDR3 region has the DNA TGTGCCAGCAGTGCCCTTGTAGAACTGTTTTTT.

The rearrangement uses TRBV9 and TRBJ1-1; D perhaps matches TRBD1 (5 bases). CDR1 is SGDLS, CDR2 YYNGEE, per germline. The CDR3 consists of 11 residues. V was shortened by 6 bases and J by 5 bases, with 8 bases between the two germline ends. CDR3 bases: TGTGCCAGCATGGACAATACTGAAGCTTTCTTT. Protein: CASMDNTEAFF.

This clone was found once. The chain couples TRBV5-1 to TRBJ2-5, with D unresolved. Trimming took off 2 bases at V and 2 bases at J, with 13 bases between the two ends. This CDR3 has 15 amino acids. CDR1 and CDR2 from the germline V gene are SGHRS and YFSETQ. The CDR3, as DNA: TGCGCCAGCAGCTTAGGAACGCACCAACAAGAGACCCAGTACTTC. This gives the protein CASSLGTHQQETQYF.

The chain joins TRBV6-5 to TRBJ2-7; the match to TRBD1 covers 11 bases. J lost 5 bases, V lost 7 bases, and 4 bases had no gene match. The germline V gene encodes CDR1 MNHEY and CDR2 SVGAGI. This CDR3 region has 13 residues. The CDR3 spells CASTRTGGNEQYF. DNA of the CDR3: TGTGCCAGCACCCGGACAGGGGGCAACGAGCAGTACTTC.